The rows below give T cell receptor beta chains drawn from one sample of a study of neurological immune-mediated disorders. A single record per CDR3 protein comes from TCRdb applying MiXCR to the 5' RACE reads. The sample shows about 36,000 distinct CDR3 sequences, 10% to 13% of them seen only once. Specimen: PBMCs. The receptors here all came from a woman in her 30s with HTLV-1-associated myelopathy (HAM/TSP). Each CDR3 is given with its conserved first and last residue. A D gene is named only where the DNA matches it firmly. The size of a clone is reported for some rows only, either as once, few or many, or as a class for expanded clones.

D gene	V gene	clone size	J gene	CDR3 DNA	CDR3 protein
NA	TRBV11-1	many	TRBJ2-7	TGTGCCAGCAGCTACGGGTGGCAGAGCTCCTACGAGCAGTACTTC	CASSYGWQSSYEQYF
NA	TRBV20-1	many	TRBJ1-3	TGCAGTGCTCCCGGTGGGGTTGGAAACACCATATATTTT	CSAPGGVGNTIYF
NA	TRBV5-1	many	TRBJ1-1	TGCGCCAGCAGCTTGGAGGGCCGAATGAACACTGAAGCTTTCTTT	CASSLEGRMNTEAFF
NA	TRBV15	medium-sized	TRBJ1-2	TGTGCCACCAGTCTCCCCGCCGGGGGCTACACCTTC	CATSLPAGGYTF
TRBD2	TRBV7-2	many	TRBJ2-3	TGTGCCAGCAGGGGGACTAGCTTCGATACGCAGTATTTT	CASRGTSFDTQYF
TRBD1	TRBV6-1	many	TRBJ1-1	TGTGCCAGCAGGGATTGGGACAGGGGAATGAACACTGAAGCTTTCTTT	CASRDWDRGMNTEAFF
NA	TRBV7-7	many	TRBJ1-1	TGTGCCAGCAGCCCCCGGACAGTGGGGATCGTAGCTTTCTTT	CASSPRTVGIVAFF
NA	TRBV5-1	many	TRBJ1-6	TGCGCCAGCAGCTTGGGGTCCGACCCCTATAATTCACCCCTCCACTTT	CASSLGSDPYNSPLHF
NA	TRBV20-1	many	TRBJ1-1	TGCAGTGCTAGAGATTCAGGACACAAGAACACTGAAGCTTTCTTT	CSARDSGHKNTEAFF
NA	TRBV20-1	many	TRBJ2-1	TGCAGTGCTAGCAGCACAGGGGAGCAGTTCTTC	CSASSTGEQFF
NA	TRBV20-1	many	TRBJ2-7	TGCAGTGCTAGAGATAATTACTACGAGCAGTACTTC	CSARDNYYEQYF
TRBD2	TRBV7-9	many	TRBJ2-1	TGTGCCAGCAGCATGGGTCTAGCGGGGGGGGAGCAGTTCTTC	CASSMGLAGGEQFF
NA	TRBV5-1	many	TRBJ2-3	TGCGCCAGCAGCACCCTGGGACAAGGCACAACAGATACGCAGTATTTT	CASSTLGQGTTDTQYF
NA	TRBV5-1	many	TRBJ1-1	TGCGCCAGCAGCCTCAGGGGTGGCACTGAAGCTTTCTTT	CASSLRGGTEAFF
NA	TRBV5-1	many	TRBJ2-1	TGCGCCAGCAGCGAAGGATTGGGCCCAAAAGTAGCGAATGAGCAGTTCTTC	CASSEGLGPKVANEQFF
NA	TRBV7-9	NA	TRBJ2-2	TGTGCCAGCAGCTCCCAATACGTAACGACCACAGAGGAGCTGTTTTTT	CASSSQYVTTTEELFF
NA	TRBV5-1	many	TRBJ1-1	TGCGCCAGCAGCCTCCTACAGCAGAACACTGAAGCTTTCTTT	CASSLLQQNTEAFF
NA	TRBV5-1	many	TRBJ2-1	TGCGCCAGCAGGTCTAGCCGCAATGAGCAGTTCTTC	CASRSSRNEQFF
NA	TRBV7-9	many	TRBJ1-1	TGTGCCAGCAGCTTCGCTGCGGAAGCTTTCTTT	CASSFAAEAFF
TRBD1	TRBV2	many	TRBJ2-7	TGTGCCAGCAGTGCACAGGGGGGTTCCTACGAGCAGTACTTC	CASSAQGGSYEQYF
NA	TRBV5-1	many	TRBJ2-2	TGCGCCAGCAGCAGAGGACAGTCGAACACCGGGGAGCTGTTTTTT	CASSRGQSNTGELFF
NA	TRBV5-1	NA	TRBJ1-1	TGCGCCAGCAGCTTGGCAGGCGGAACTTACACTGAAGCTTTCTTT	CASSLAGGTYTEAFF
TRBD1	TRBV5-8	many	TRBJ1-1	TGTGCCAGCAGCTCGGACAGGGGGCTGGCGGGAGAGAACACTGAAGCTTTCTTT	CASSSDRGLAGENTEAFF
NA	TRBV6-5	many	TRBJ1-6	TGTGCCAGCAGTCCTGGGCATTCACCCCTCCACTTT	CASSPGHSPLHF
TRBD2	TRBV27	many	TRBJ2-3	TGTGCCACCCTAAAAGCGGGGGGGTATGTAAGGACAGATACGCAGTATTTT	CATLKAGGYVRTDTQYF
TRBD1	TRBV12-3/TRBV12-4	many	TRBJ2-7	TGTGCCAGCAGTAAGGGACAGGGGTCCTACGAGCAGTACTTC	CASSKGQGSYEQYF
TRBD1	TRBV18	many	TRBJ2-1	TGTGCCAGCTCACCTACGGGACAGCCCCCTATGTATCTGTTCTTC	CASSPTGQPPMYLFF